These 11 T cell receptor beta chains came from one sample sequenced in a study of cytomegalovirus exposure and HLA in healthy donors (dated by TCRdb to 2015 to 2018). The method was the immunoSEQ multiplex PCR assay. For the multiplex PCR, a mixture combining 60 forward primers for TCR Vbeta segments and 13 reverse primers for TCR Jbeta segments was used. TCRdb re-hosts the immuneACCESS table, in-frame sequences only. Its copies lack some clones; in the studies checked, an unresolved V gene accounts for under half of them, and the cause for the rest is not known. The sample includes about 190,000 clones, with under 80% observed a single time. In total, the top ten clones hold under 5% of the sample. The sequenced sample consisted of PBMCs. The receptors stem from a young man in good health and CMV-seropositive.

The chain is built from TRBV7-9 and TRBJ2-2; a weak D match, TRBD1 (5 bases). Trimming stripped 10 bases from V and 6 bases from J, with 15 bases between. Germline CDR1 reads SEHNR; CDR2 reads FQNEAQ (reference sequence). CDR3 length: 13 amino acids. The CDR3 sequence is CAINNQGPGELFF. DNA for the CDR3: TGTGCCATCAACAACCAGGGTCCCGGGGAGCTGTTTTTT. Full variable domain (remainder filled in from reference TRBV7-9 and TRBJ2-2): DTGVSQNPRHKITKRGQNVTFRCDPISEHNRLYWYRQTLGQGPEFLTYFQNEAQLEKSRLLSDRFSAERPKGSFSTLEIQRTEQGDSAMYLCAINNQGPGELFFGEGSRLTVL.

This clone showed up just a few times. The chain couples TRBV28 to TRBJ1-2, with TRBD1 matching over 9 bases. J was trimmed by 6 bases and V by 7 bases; bases with no gene match: 15. The CDR3 has 16 residues. In germline, CDR1 is MDHEN, CDR2 SYDVKM. The CDR3 sequence is CASTDGQGLKGNGYTF. In DNA, the CDR3 is TGTGCCAGCACCGACGGACAGGGGTTAAAAGGGAATGGCTACACCTTC.

The chain couples TRBV5-4 to TRBJ2-5, with 7 nucleotides matching TRBD1. The CDR3 runs 16 residues. The trim removed 4 bases at V and 2 bases at J, leaving 11 bases unmatched. Germline V CDR1 and CDR2: SGHNT, YYREEE (reference sequence). CDR3 amino acids: CASSPPTGVRQETQYF. The CDR3 DNA is TGTGCCAGCAGCCCGCCAACAGGGGTCCGGCAAGAGACCCAGTACTTC.

This clone was counted between two and nine times. V is TRBV7-6 and J is TRBJ2-5; D uncertain. This CDR3 spans 15 amino acids. Deletions cut 5 bases from V and 4 bases from J, with 17 bases between. Germline CDR1 is SGHVS and CDR2 is FNYEAQ. The CDR3 nucleotides read TGTGCCAGCAGCCCCCGCCGTACGGAGAGAGAGACCCAGTACTTC. Its translation: CASSPRRTERETQYF.

V is TRBV27 and J is TRBJ1-1; D uncertain. The CDR3 runs 17 residues. Germline values: CDR1 MNHEY, CDR2 SMNVEV (reference sequence). Trimming cost V 4 bases and J 3 bases, with 21 bases left between them. The CDR3 protein is CASSSHPFRGGDTEAFF. The CDR3 region has the DNA TGTGCCAGCAGTTCACACCCTTTTCGGGGAGGCGACACTGAAGCTTTCTTT.

The chain couples TRBV7-9 to TRBJ2-5; 8 bases match TRBD1. The J call may not be correct, given that the DNA end is closer to TRBJ2-7. Germline values: CDR1 SEHNR, CDR2 FQNEAQ (reference sequence). This CDR3 spans 15 amino acids. As DNA, the CDR3 is TGTGCCAGCAGCTTAGCGGGACAGGAATCCTACGAGCAGTACTTC. As protein: CASSLAGQESYEQYF.

The rearrangement uses TRBV6-1 and TRBJ2-5; TRBD2 aligns across 8 bases. After removal of 2 bases from V and 5 bases from J, the junction contained 4 bases not matched to a gene. Germline assignment: CDR1 MNHNS and CDR2 SASEGT. The CDR3 sequence is 14 residues long. DNA for the CDR3: TGTGCCAGCAGTGAATCCGGCGGGAGGGAGACCCAGTACTTC. This sequence encodes CASSESGGRETQYF.

The V gene is TRBV28, the J gene TRBJ1-2, with D maybe TRBD1 (5 bases). V was cut by 3 bases and J by 4 bases, with 21 bases left in between. CDR1 and CDR2 (germline): MDHEN, SYDVKM. The CDR3 is 17 residues long. The chain's CDR3 is CASSFQGLSWDRYGYTF. The CDR3, as DNA: TGTGCCAGCAGTTTTCAGGGACTCTCCTGGGATCGCTATGGCTACACCTTC.

The chain links TRBV28 to TRBJ2-2, with 7 nucleotides matching TRBD1. This CDR3 region has 16 residues. The V gene end was trimmed by 5 bases and the J gene end by 7 bases; junction bases not matched to a gene: 13. CDR1 is MDHEN and CDR2 is SYDVKM in the germline V gene. The CDR3 DNA reads as TGTGCCAGCAGTCCGTCCTCCCACAGGGGCGGCGGGGAGCTGTTTTTT. This sequence encodes CASSPSSHRGGGELFF.

CDR3: CASTEHISGYYEQYF. The DNA of the CDR3 is TGTGCCAGCACGGAGCACATCTCCGGGTATTACGAGCAGTACTTC. The V call is TRBV28, the J call TRBJ2-7; D remains unclear. CDR3 size: 15 residues. The ends were cut back, 7 bases at V and 4 bases at J, with 20 bases in the middle. CDR1 is MDHEN and CDR2 is SYDVKM in the germline V gene.

The chain couples TRBV5-6 to TRBJ1-2; TRBD1 matches at 10 bases. CDR1 SGHDT and CDR2 YYEEEE come from the germline V gene. V trimming: 2 bases; J trimming: 8 bases; junction bases outside the gene matches: 15. The CDR3 totals 17 residues. CDR3: CASSLQGQGPFLSGYTF. DNA of the CDR3: TGTGCCAGCAGCTTACAGGGACAGGGGCCCTTTTTGTCCGGCTACACCTTC. The full variable domain, with the rest looked up from reference TRBV5-6 and TRBJ1-2, is DAGVTQSPTHLIKTRGQQVTLRCSPKSGHDTVSWYQQALGQGPQFIFQYYEEEERQRGNFPDRFSGHQFPNYSSELNVNALLLGDSALYLCASSLQGQGPFLSGYTFGSGTRLTVV.